The clone carrying this T cell receptor (beta chain) was recorded a few times. The CDR3 covers 17 residues. The sample originates from a study of shared T cell receptors in the human thymus. Produced via immunoSEQ multiplex PCR; TCRdb's table is partial and in-frame only. The sample yields under 700,000 clones, roughly 74% seen once. The data were also submitted as part of a second study, on human thymus T cells. That source reports: Donors consisted of healthy Finnish infants (having corrective surgery for congenital heart defects). Thymic samples were excised during corrective heart operations. Thymic and blood repertoires appeared to display a bias in their usage of V and J genes. The related literature has documented a marked overlap of thymic repertoires among unrelated individuals.

Material: thymocytes. V usage is TRBV21-1 and J usage is TRBJ1-2; the tabulated D call, TRBD1, remains unverified against the DNA. TRBV21-1 is designated a pseudogene. The sequence was obtained from a boy less than two years old with a congenital heart defect. Here the CDR3 reads CASSKGMGQGGNYGYTF. DNA of the CDR3: TGTGCCAGCAGCAAAGGTATGGGACAGGGAGGTAACTATGGCTACACCTTC.